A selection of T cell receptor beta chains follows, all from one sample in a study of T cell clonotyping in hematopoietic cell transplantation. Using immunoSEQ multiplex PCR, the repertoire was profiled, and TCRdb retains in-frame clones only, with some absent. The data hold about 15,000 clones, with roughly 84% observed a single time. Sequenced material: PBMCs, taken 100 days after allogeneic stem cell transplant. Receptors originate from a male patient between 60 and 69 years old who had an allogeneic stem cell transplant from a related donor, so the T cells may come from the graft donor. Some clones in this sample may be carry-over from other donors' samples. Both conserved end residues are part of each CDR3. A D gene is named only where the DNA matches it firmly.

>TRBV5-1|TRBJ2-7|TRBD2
CASSLAGGVRSYEQYF
TGCGCCAGCAGCTTGGCCGGGGGGGTCCGCTCCTACGAGCAGTACTTC
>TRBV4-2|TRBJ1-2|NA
CASSQDPGRIGYTF
TGTGCCAGCAGCCAAGATCCCGGCAGGATAGGCTACACCTTC
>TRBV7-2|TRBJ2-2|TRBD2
CASSLGGANTGELFF
TGTGCCAGCAGCCTCGGGGGGGCTAACACCGGGGAGCTGTTTTTT
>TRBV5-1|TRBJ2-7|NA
CASSLDGDNEQYF
TGCGCCAGCAGCTTGGATGGGGATAACGAGCAGTACTTC
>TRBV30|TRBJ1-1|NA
CAWSIDPLTEAFF
TGTGCCTGGAGTATCGACCCCCTAACTGAAGCTTTCTTT
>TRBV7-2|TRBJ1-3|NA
CASSLPGQPGNTIYF
TGTGCCAGCAGCTTACCAGGGCAGCCAGGAAACACCATATATTTT
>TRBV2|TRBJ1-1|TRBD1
CASSEMKGGTDLNTEAFF
TGTGCCAGCAGTGAAATGAAGGGGGGGACAGATCTGAACACTGAAGCTTTCTTT
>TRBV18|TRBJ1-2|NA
CASSPGGAGVSYGYTF
TGTGCCAGCTCACCGGGCGGAGCGGGGGTCAGTTATGGCTACACCTTC
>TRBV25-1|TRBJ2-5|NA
CASSERGHQETQYF
TGTGCCAGCAGTGAAAGGGGACACCAAGAGACCCAGTACTTC
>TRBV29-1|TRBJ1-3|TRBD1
CSVVTGPLHSGNTIYF
TGCAGCGTTGTGACAGGGCCCCTTCACTCTGGAAACACCATATATTTT
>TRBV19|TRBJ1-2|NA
CASSERGARYGYTF
TGTGCCAGTAGTGAGAGGGGGGCGAGATATGGCTACACCTTC
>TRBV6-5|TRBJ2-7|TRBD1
CASSPRGQEIYEQYF
TGTGCCAGCAGTCCACGGGGACAGGAAATCTACGAGCAGTACTTC
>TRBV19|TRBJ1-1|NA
CASSPRALSTEAFF
TGTGCCAGTAGTCCCAGGGCTCTGAGCACTGAAGCTTTCTTT